This T cell receptor beta chain appears in the sequencing data of a study of blood T cell repertoires in COVID-19. As for the study in general: Material from acute and convalescent COVID-19 was sourced from the United States, Italy and Spain. Sources were T cells, B-cell-depleted T cells, or PBMCs; the material itself was cDNA or gDNA.

This CDR3 region has 13 residues. From germline, CDR1 is SGHTS and CDR2 YDEGEE. V was pared by 5 bases and J by 7 bases, with 15 bases between. Original processing notes: Reference gene primer amplification yielded estimated nucleated cell counts. The data were produced by immunoSEQ multiplex PCR, yet TCRdb's version contains in-frame clones alone and is incomplete. Clone size and V and J calls were adopted from that table, with D and trimming inferred from the DNA. Among approximately 250,000 clones listed, around nine tenths were seen once. V and J are TRBV5-8 and TRBJ2-5, with D possibly matching TRBD1 (5 bases). The clonotype was recovered from a man aged 35 to 55 with active or convalescent COVID-19. What was sequenced was peripheral blood. Here the CDR3 reads CASSLTGLGTQYF. The CDR3 DNA reads as TGTGCCAGCAGTCTCACAGGTTTAGGGACCCAGTACTTC.